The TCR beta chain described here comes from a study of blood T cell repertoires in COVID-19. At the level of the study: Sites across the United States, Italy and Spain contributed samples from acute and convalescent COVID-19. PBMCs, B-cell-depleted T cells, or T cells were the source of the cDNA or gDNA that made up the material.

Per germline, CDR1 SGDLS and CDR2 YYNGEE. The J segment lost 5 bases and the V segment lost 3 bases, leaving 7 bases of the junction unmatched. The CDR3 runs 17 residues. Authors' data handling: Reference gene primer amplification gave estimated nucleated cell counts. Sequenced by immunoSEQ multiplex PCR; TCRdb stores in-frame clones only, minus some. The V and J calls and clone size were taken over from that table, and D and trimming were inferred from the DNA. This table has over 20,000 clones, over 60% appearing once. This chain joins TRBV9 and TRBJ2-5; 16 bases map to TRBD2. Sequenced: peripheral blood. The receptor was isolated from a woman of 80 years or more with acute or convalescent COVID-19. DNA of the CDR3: TGTGCCAGCAGCGATGGGACTAGCGGGGGGGCCGATGAGACCCAGTACTTC. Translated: CASSDGTSGGADETQYF.